This T cell receptor beta chain was sequenced during a study of blood T cells in healthy people across ages. A second PCR of about 7 to 11 cycles used a sample-barcoded 5' primer and a J-beta primer mix. Each cDNA molecule was tagged by a template-switch adaptor that had 12 random nucleotides. TCRdb itself ran the 5' RACE reads through MiXCR, one entry per CDR3 protein. The table lists 1.5 million to 2 million distinct CDR3 sequences, 40% to 55% of them singletons. The sequence was obtained from a woman aged 40 to 50 in good health. The sample consisted of blood.

CDR3 in amino acids: CASRLTSGVGETQYF. In DNA, the CDR3 is TGTGCCAGCAGATTGACTAGCGGGGTCGGAGAGACCCAGTACTTC. The rearrangement uses TRBV2 and TRBJ2-7; 11 bases are shared with TRBD2. The DNA matches TRBJ2-5 better at its end, which makes the J call doubtful. CDR1 and CDR2 (germline): SNHLY, FYNNEI. This CDR3 has 15 residues.